Shown below are 26 T cell receptor beta chains from a single sample sequenced in a study of CD8 T cells in Susac syndrome. RNA, at roughly 0.5 to 1 ug, was reverse transcribed with random hexamers. MiXCR, run by TCRdb on the immunoSEQ multiplex PCR reads, gives a single entry per CDR3 protein. Here the sample spans some 120,000 distinct CDR3 sequences, about 95% being singletons. Sequencing was carried out using CD4+ T cells from PBMCs. The receptors were gathered from a human donor in good health.

CDR3 loop: CASSQAEFEAFF. CDR3 bases: TGTGCCAGCAGCCAAGCAGAGTTTGAAGCTTTCTTT. This rearrangement joins TRBV3-1 to TRBJ1-1; no clear D. CDR3 size: 12 residues. The V and J ends lost 1 base and 7 bases respectively, with 7 bases between them. The germline CDR1 and CDR2 sequences are LGHDT and YNNKEL (reference sequence).

The V gene is TRBV11-2, the J gene TRBJ2-7; TRBD2 is a possible D gene (5 bases). V was shortened by 1 base and J by 4 bases, with 14 bases between the two germline ends. The CDR3 runs 15 residues. Germline CDR1 SGHAT, CDR2 FQNNGV. The CDR3 region is CASSLARLTGYEQYF. The CDR3 bases are TGTGCCAGCAGCTTAGCCCGACTTACGGGGTACGAGCAGTACTTC.

The chain has TRBV12-3 or TRBV12-4 and TRBJ1-1; 7 bases align to TRBD1. The CDR3 covers 13 residues. V lost 10 bases, J lost 2 bases, and 7 bases stayed unmatched. The CDR3: CAITTGLNTEAFF. CDR3 coding DNA: TGTGCCATTACGACAGGGCTTAACACTGAAGCTTTCTTT.

This chain links TRBV29-1 with TRBJ2-5; a weak D match, TRBD1 (6 bases). Germline V gene sequence: CDR1 SQVTM, CDR2 ANQGSEA. CDR3 length: 13 residues. CDR3 sequence reads: CSAGTPIEETQYF. In DNA form, the CDR3 reads TGCAGTGCCGGGACACCGATAGAGGAGACCCAGTACTTC.

This clonotype was counted once. The chain recombines TRBV7-8 with TRBJ2-7, with D possibly called TRBD1 or TRBD2 (7 bases each). V gave up 4 bases and J gave up 7 bases, with 20 bases separating them. The CDR3 length is 15 residues. Germline V gene sequence: CDR1 SGHVS, CDR2 FQNEAQ. CDR3: CASSSYRVRGGEQYF. The CDR3 DNA is TGTGCCAGCAGCTCCTACAGGGTCAGGGGGGGAGAGCAGTACTTC. Drawing the rest from reference TRBV7-8 and TRBJ2-7, the complete variable domain is GAGVSQSPRYKVAKRGQDVALRCDPISGHVSLFWYQQALGQGPEFLTYFQNEAQLDKSGLPSDRFFAERPEGSVSTLKIQRTQQEDSAVYLCASSSYRVRGGEQYFGPGTRLTVT.

This clonotype was picked up one time. The chain is built from TRBV12-3 or TRBV12-4 and TRBJ2-3; D not certain. Trimming cost V 6 bases and J 0 bases, with 13 bases left between them. This CDR3 has 15 amino acids. The DNA for the CDR3 is TGTGCCAGCAGCAGCCGGGCCCCCAGCACAGATACGCAGTATTTT. This encodes CASSSRAPSTDTQYF.

V is TRBV5-1 and J is TRBJ1-1; D possibly corresponds to TRBD1 (5 bases). Trimming left V 3 bases short and J 1 base short, with 10 bases between. In germline, CDR1 is SGHRS, CDR2 YFSETQ. The CDR3 consists of 14 residues. CDR3 coding DNA: TGCGCCAGCAGCTGGACGGGGGAGAACACTGAAGCTTTCTTT. Translation gives CASSWTGENTEAFF.

The chain recombines TRBV29-1 with TRBJ2-5; 9 nucleotides agree with TRBD1. Unmatched junction bases numbered 12, after V lost 3 bases and J lost 4 bases. CDR1 is SQVTM, CDR2 ANQGSEA, per germline. There are 16 residues in the CDR3. The CDR3 DNA follows: TGCAGCGTTGACAGAGCGGACAGGGGTTGGGGAGAGACCCAGTACTTC. Its translation is CSVDRADRGWGETQYF.

V usage is TRBV20-1 and J usage is TRBJ2-1, with D possibly matching TRBD1 (6 bases). Germline V CDR1 and CDR2: DFQATT, SNEGSKA (reference sequence). The CDR3 consists of 13 residues. V lost 6 bases to trimming and J lost 10 bases, with 19 bases between them. The DNA of the CDR3 is TGCAGTGCAAGACCGGGACAAGCAGGGGAGCAGTTCTTC. Translating it yields CSARPGQAGEQFF.

The CDR3 spells CAWAGVREQYF. DNA for the CDR3: TGTGCCTGGGCGGGAGTGCGAGAGCAGTACTTC. The chain links TRBV30 to TRBJ2-7, with 7 positions matching TRBD2. V lost 5 bases and J lost 7; bases outside the gene matches: 5. This CDR3 is built from 11 residues. The germline CDR1 and CDR2 sequences are GTSNPN and SVGIG (reference sequence).

V and J are TRBV5-1 and TRBJ2-2; D may be TRBD1 (5 bases). Looked up from germline, CDR1 is SGHRS and CDR2 is YFSETQ. V gave up 2 bases and J gave up 7 bases, with 21 bases separating them. The CDR3 is 17 amino acids. The CDR3 coding sequence is TGCGCCAGCAGCTTAACCCCGGCAGGGATTTACGACGGGGAGCTGTTTTTT. This sequence encodes CASSLTPAGIYDGELFF.

This chain joins TRBV5-1 and TRBJ2-7, with unresolved D. Trimming cost V 0 bases and J 5 bases, with 6 bases left between them. The V gene's germline CDR1 is SGHRS and CDR2 YFSETQ. The CDR3 length is 12 residues. CDR3 loop: CASSLDTHEQYF. Here the CDR3 DNA reads TGCGCCAGCAGCTTGGATACCCACGAGCAGTACTTC.

The J gene is TRBJ2-7, the V gene TRBV7-6, with no clear D. The germline CDR1 and CDR2 sequences are SGHVS and FNYEAQ. The CDR3 totals 13 residues. V gave up 0 bases and J gave up 0 bases, with 3 bases separating them. The CDR3 reads CASSLARSYEQYF. CDR3 nucleotide sequence: TGTGCCAGCAGCTTAGCCCGCTCCTACGAGCAGTACTTC.

V gene TRBV6-5 combines with J gene TRBJ2-1; no clear D gene. Trimming took off 2 bases at V and 7 bases at J, with 15 bases between the two ends. The germline V gene encodes CDR1 MNHEY and CDR2 SVGAGI. The CDR3 covers 15 residues. The DNA of the CDR3 is TGTGCCAGCAGTTACAACTCCCCGTCGGTTAATGAGCAGTTCTTC. It translates to CASSYNSPSVNEQFF.

V usage is TRBV7-2 and J usage is TRBJ2-2; possibly TRBD1 or TRBD2 for D (5 bases each). The germline V and J ends were trimmed by 8 bases and 6 bases, with 19 bases remaining between them. This CDR3 has 15 amino acids. Germline V gives CDR1 SGHTA, CDR2 FQGNSA. The CDR3 sequence is CASRGLFMVAGELFF. DNA of the CDR3: TGTGCCAGCCGGGGCCTCTTTATGGTTGCCGGGGAGCTGTTTTTT.

V gene TRBV2 combines with J gene TRBJ2-5; 8 bases line up with TRBD1. The CDR3 runs 14 residues. CDR1 and CDR2 from the germline V gene are SNHLY and FYNNEI. J lost 4 bases, V lost 5 bases, and 6 bases had no gene match. CDR3 nucleotide sequence: TGTGCCAGCAGTTTGGGACAGGCCAGAGAGACCCAGTACTTC. This sequence encodes CASSLGQARETQYF. Drawing the rest from reference TRBV2 and TRBJ2-5, the complete variable domain is EPEVTQTPSHQVTQMGQEVILRCVPISNHLYFYWYRQILGQKVEFLVSFYNNEISEKSEIFDDQFSVERPDGSNFTLKIRSTKLEDSAMYFCASSLGQARETQYFGPGTRLLVL.

The V gene is TRBV3-1, the J gene TRBJ2-1, with unresolved D. This CDR3 is built from 14 residues. Deletions cut 10 bases from V and 1 base from J, with 14 bases between. CDR1 is LGHDT, CDR2 YNNKEL, per germline (reference sequence). The CDR3: CATRDEASYNEQFF. As DNA, the CDR3 is TGTGCCACCCGCGATGAGGCATCCTACAATGAGCAGTTCTTC.

The rearrangement links TRBV2 to TRBJ2-2; 9 nucleotides agree with TRBD2. CDR1 SNHLY and CDR2 FYNNEI come from the germline V gene. This CDR3 contains 14 residues. Trimming cost V 11 bases and J 4 bases; bases outside gene matches: 8. CDR3 sequence reads: CARGGALGTGELFF. For the CDR3, the DNA is TGTGCCCGCGGGGGGGCGTTGGGCACCGGGGAGCTGTTTTTT.

The chain uses TRBV7-6 and TRBJ2-3, with a possible D match to TRBD2 (6 bases). Germline-derived CDR1 and CDR2 are SGHVS and FNYEAQ. Trimming removed 5 bases from V and 2 bases from J, with 11 bases in between. The CDR3 extends over 14 amino acids. CDR3 coding DNA: TGTGCCAGCAGCCAGGCGGGGACCACAGATACGCAGTATTTT. It yields the protein CASSQAGTTDTQYF. Variable domain in full (rest from reference TRBV7-6 and TRBJ2-3): GAGVSQSPRYKVTKRGQDVALRCDPISGHVSLYWYRQALGQGPEFLTYFNYEAQQDKSGLPNDRFSAERPEGSISTLTIQRTEQRDSAMYRCASSQAGTTDTQYFGPGTRLTVL.

The chain recombines TRBV20-1 with TRBJ2-1; 10 bases agree with TRBD1. CDR3 length: 14 amino acids. V was clipped by 3 bases and J by 7 bases; unmatched bases: 6. The germline CDR1 and CDR2 sequences are DFQATT and SNEGSKA (reference sequence). The CDR3: CSARGTGVGNEQFF. The CDR3 nucleotides are TGCAGTGCTAGGGGGACAGGGGTTGGGAATGAGCAGTTCTTC.

The rearrangement uses TRBV29-1 and TRBJ2-3; no clear D. The CDR3 totals 12 residues. Germline values: CDR1 SQVTM, CDR2 ANQGSEA. Between the trimmed V and J ends, which lost 6 bases and 4 bases, there was a span of 11 bases. CDR3 DNA sequence: TGCAGCGTGATGACTGGGGCAGATACGCAGTATTTT. It codes for CSVMTGADTQYF.

The CDR3 region has the DNA TGTGCCTTCTCCCGCACCTCTGGGGCCAACGTCCTGACTTTC. Translated, it gives CAFSRTSGANVLTF. The V gene is TRBV30, the J gene TRBJ2-6; D is unresolved. Germline V gene lookup returns CDR1 GTSNPN and CDR2 SVGIG (reference sequence). The CDR3 has 14 residues. Trimming pared 7 bases from V and 0 bases from J, leaving 10 bases between.

J is TRBJ1-2 and V is TRBV27, with D uncertain. This CDR3 region has 15 residues. Germline values: CDR1 MNHEY, CDR2 SMNVEV (reference sequence). Deletions cut 1 base from V and 5 bases from J, with 14 bases between. The CDR3 sequence is CASSLFSARSYGYTF. CDR3 bases: TGTGCCAGCAGTTTATTCTCGGCGCGGAGTTATGGCTACACCTTC.

The V gene is TRBV19, the J gene TRBJ1-2; D not resolved. Trimming took 3 bases from V and 1 from J, leaving 9 bases between them. The germline V gene has CDR1 LNHDA and CDR2 SQIVND (reference sequence). The CDR3 contains 14 residues. In nucleotides, the CDR3 is TGTGCCAGTAGTATCGGTCAATTTAACTATGGCTACACCTTC. Protein sequence: CASSIGQFNYGYTF.

This CDR3 reads CASSSQLAGTYEQYF. CDR3 DNA: TGCGCCAGCAGCTCCCAACTAGCGGGTACCTACGAGCAGTACTTC. This rearrangement joins TRBV5-1 to TRBJ2-7; 9 bases fit TRBD2. Germline CDR1 and CDR2: SGHRS and YFSETQ. The junction had 6 bases not matched to a gene; V was cut back by 3 bases and J by 2 bases. This CDR3 has 15 amino acids.

This chain uses TRBV20-1 with TRBJ1-1; possibly TRBD1 for D (6 bases). The CDR3 loop spans 13 amino acids. V lost 6 bases, J lost 5 bases, and 16 bases lay in between. Per the germline V gene, CDR1 is DFQATT and CDR2 is SNEGSKA (reference sequence). CDR3 bases: TGCAGTGCCAGTACGACAGGCTGGACTGAAGCTTTCTTT. Its protein product is CSASTTGWTEAFF.